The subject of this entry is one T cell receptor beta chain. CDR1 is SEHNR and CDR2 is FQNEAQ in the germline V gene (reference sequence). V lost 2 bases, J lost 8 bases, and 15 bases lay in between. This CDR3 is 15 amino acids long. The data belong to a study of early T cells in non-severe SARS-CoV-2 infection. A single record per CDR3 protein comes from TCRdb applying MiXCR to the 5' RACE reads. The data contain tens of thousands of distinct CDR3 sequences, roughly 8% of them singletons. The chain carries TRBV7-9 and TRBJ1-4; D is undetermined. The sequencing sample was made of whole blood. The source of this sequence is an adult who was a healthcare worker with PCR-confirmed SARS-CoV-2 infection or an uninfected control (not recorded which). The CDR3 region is CASSLRELAREKLFF. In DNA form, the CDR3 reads TGTGCCAGCAGCTTACGGGAACTGGCGCGGGAAAAACTGTTTTTT. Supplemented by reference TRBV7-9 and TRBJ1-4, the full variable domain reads DTGVSQNPRHKITKRGQNVTFRCDPISEHNRLYWYRQTLGQGPEFLTYFQNEAQLEKSRLLSDRFSAERPKGSFSTLEIQRTEQGDSAMYLCASSLRELAREKLFFGSGTQLSVL.